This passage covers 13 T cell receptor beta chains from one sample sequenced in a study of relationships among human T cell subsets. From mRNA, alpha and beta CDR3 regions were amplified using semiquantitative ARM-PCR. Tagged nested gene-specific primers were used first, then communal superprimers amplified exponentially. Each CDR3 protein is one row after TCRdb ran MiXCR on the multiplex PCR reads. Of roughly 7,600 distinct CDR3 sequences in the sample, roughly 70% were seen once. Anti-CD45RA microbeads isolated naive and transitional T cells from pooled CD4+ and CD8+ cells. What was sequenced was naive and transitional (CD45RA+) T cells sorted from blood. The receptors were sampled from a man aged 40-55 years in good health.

The CDR3 spells CASRQGISSYNEQFF. DNA of the CDR3: TGTGCCAGCAGACAGGGGATAAGCTCCTACAATGAGCAGTTCTTC. The V call is TRBV27, the J call TRBJ2-1, with 7 nucleotides matching TRBD1. Per germline, CDR1 MNHEY and CDR2 SMNVEV (reference sequence). V dropped 6 bases and J dropped 0; count of bases not matched to a gene: 5. The CDR3 has 15 amino acids.

This CDR3 is CASRSREWSYEQYF. The CDR3 nucleotides are TGTGCCAGCAGGTCACGGGAGTGGTCCTACGAGCAGTACTTC. The rearrangement joins TRBV14 to TRBJ2-7; D is perhaps TRBD2 (6 bases). V lost 6 bases and J 1 base, leaving 13 bases between the germline ends. The CDR3 has 14 residues. Germline V gene sequence: CDR1 SGHDN, CDR2 FVKESK.

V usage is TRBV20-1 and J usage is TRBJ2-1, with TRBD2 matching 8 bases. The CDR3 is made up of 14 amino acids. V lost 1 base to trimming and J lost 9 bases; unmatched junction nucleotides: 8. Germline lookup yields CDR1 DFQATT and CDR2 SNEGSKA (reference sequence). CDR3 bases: TGCAGTGCTAGAGCTCTAACGGGGGGGCGTGAGCAGTTCTTC. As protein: CSARALTGGREQFF.

In DNA, the CDR3 is TGTGCCAGCAGCCAAAGACTAGCGGGACGCACAGATACGCAGTATTTT. Protein sequence: CASSQRLAGRTDTQYF. The rearrangement links TRBV3-1 to TRBJ2-3, with 11 positions matching TRBD2. J was trimmed by 1 base and V by 2 bases; bases with no gene match: 2. CDR3 size: 16 residues. CDR1 is LGHDT, CDR2 YNNKEL, per germline (reference sequence).

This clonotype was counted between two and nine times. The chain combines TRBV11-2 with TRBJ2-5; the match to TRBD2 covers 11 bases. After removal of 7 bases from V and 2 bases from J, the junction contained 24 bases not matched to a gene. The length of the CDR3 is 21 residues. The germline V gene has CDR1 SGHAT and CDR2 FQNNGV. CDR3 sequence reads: CASTPRWGVLAGARGQETQYF. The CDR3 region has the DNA TGTGCCAGCACCCCCCGGTGGGGGGTACTAGCGGGAGCCCGGGGTCAAGAGACCCAGTACTTC. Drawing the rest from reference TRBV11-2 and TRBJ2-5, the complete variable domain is EAGVAQSPRYKIIEKRQSVAFWCNPISGHATLYWYQQILGQGPKLLIQFQNNGVVDDSQLPKDRFSAERLKGVDSTLKIQPAKLEDSAVYLCASTPRWGVLAGARGQETQYFGPGTRLLVL.

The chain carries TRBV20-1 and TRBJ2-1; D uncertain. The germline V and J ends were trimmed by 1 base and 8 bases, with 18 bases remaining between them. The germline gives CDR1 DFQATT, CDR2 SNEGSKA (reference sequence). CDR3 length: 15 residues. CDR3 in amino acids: CSARGYLKLGDEQFF. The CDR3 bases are TGCAGTGCTAGAGGCTATCTTAAGTTAGGCGATGAGCAGTTCTTC.

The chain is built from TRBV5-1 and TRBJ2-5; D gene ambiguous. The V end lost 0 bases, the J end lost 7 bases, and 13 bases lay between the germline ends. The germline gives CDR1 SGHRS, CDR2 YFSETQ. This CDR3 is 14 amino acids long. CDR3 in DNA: TGCGCCAGCAGCTTGGAAGGTAGCTCGGGGACCCAGTACTTC. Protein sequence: CASSLEGSSGTQYF.

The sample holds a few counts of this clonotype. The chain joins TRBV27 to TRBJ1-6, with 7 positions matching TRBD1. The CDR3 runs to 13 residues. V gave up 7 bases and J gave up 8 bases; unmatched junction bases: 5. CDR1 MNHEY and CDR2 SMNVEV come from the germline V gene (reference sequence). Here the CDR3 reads CASKRTGDSPLHF. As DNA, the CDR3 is TGTGCCAGCAAAAGAACAGGGGATTCACCCCTCCACTTT.

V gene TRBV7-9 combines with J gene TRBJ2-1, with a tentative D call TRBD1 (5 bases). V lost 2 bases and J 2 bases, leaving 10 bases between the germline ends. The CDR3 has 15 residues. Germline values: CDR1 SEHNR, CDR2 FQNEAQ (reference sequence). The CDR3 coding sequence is TGTGCCAGCAGCTTAAGTACAGGAACCTACAATGAGCAGTTCTTC. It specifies CASSLSTGTYNEQFF.

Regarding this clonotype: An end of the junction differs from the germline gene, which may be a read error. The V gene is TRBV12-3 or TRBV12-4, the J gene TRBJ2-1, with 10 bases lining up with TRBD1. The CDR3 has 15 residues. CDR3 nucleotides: TGTGCCCGCAGTCCACGACAGGGGGCTTTCAATGAGCAGTTCTTC. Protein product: CARSPRQGAFNEQFF.

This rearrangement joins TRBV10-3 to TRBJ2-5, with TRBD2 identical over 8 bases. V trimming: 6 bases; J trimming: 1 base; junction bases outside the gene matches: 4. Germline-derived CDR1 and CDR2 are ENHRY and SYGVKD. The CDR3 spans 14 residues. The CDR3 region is CAISTGTSQETQYF. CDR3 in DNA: TGTGCCATCAGCACCGGGACTAGCCAAGAGACCCAGTACTTC.

The CDR3: CASSHRRGLNQETQYF. CDR3 in DNA: TGTGCCAGCAGCCATCGTAGGGGACTTAACCAAGAGACCCAGTACTTC. The chain has TRBV27 and TRBJ2-5; perhaps TRBD2 as D (6 bases). V dropped 6 bases and J dropped 0 bases, with 17 bases sitting between them. CDR1 and CDR2 (germline): MNHEY, SMNVEV (reference sequence). CDR3 size: 16 residues.

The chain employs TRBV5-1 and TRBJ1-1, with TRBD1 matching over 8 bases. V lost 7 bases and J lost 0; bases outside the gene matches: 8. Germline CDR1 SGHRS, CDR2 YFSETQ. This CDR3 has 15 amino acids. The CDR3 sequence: CASSPRQGMNTEAFF. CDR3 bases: TGCGCCAGCTCTCCCCGACAGGGGATGAACACTGAAGCTTTCTTT.